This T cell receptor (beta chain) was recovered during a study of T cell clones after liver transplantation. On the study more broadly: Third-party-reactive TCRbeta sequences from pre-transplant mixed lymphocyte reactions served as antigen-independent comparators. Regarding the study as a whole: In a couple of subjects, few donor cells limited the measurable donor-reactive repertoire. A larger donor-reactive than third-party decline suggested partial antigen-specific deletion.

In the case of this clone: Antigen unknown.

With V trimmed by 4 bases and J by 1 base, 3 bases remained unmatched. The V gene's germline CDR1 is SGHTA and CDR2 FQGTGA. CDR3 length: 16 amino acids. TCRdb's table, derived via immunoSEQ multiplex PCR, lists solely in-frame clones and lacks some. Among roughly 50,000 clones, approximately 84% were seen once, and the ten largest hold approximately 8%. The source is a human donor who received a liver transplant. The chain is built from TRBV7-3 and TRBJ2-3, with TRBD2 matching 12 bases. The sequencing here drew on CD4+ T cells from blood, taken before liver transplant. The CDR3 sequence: CASSSRLAGGTDTQYF. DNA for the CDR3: TGTGCCAGCAGCTCCAGACTAGCGGGGGGCACAGATACGCAGTATTTT. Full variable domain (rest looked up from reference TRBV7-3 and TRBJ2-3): GAGVSQTPSNKVTEKGKYVELRCDPISGHTALYWYRQSLGQGPEFLIYFQGTGAADDSGLPNDRFFAVRPEGSVSTLKIQRTERGDSAVYLCASSSRLAGGTDTQYFGPGTRLTVL.